This T cell receptor (beta chain) was sequenced in a study of blood T cells in healthy people across ages. Findings and limits, study-wide: Greater diversity and more naive CD4+ cells were seen in long-lived donors than in aged donors.

The authors ran a second PCR of about 6 to 12 cycles using a sample-barcoded 5' primer and a J-beta primer mix. Each cDNA molecule, via a template-switch adaptor with 12 random nucleotides, was tagged. Each CDR3 protein is one row after TCRdb ran MiXCR on the 5' RACE reads. Seen here are 1.5 million to 2 million distinct CDR3 sequences, 28% observed once, and the top ten hold roughly 8.2%. Extractions gave at least 5 micrograms of total RNA per sample. This clonotype showed up just a few times. Antigen: not known. The sample consisted of blood. The receptor comes from a woman between 25 and 40 years old in good health.

Here the CDR3 reads CASSLSAAADTQYF. The DNA of the CDR3 is TGTGCCAGCAGTTTGTCTGCGGCGGCAGATACGCAGTATTTT. This chain links TRBV12-3 or TRBV12-4 with TRBJ2-3; D not resolved. Trimming shortened V by 3 bases and J by 4 bases, and 11 bases separated the two germline ends. The length of the CDR3 is 14 residues.